This entry features one T cell receptor (beta chain) sequence. The library was built from approximately 400 ng RNA with molecular barcoded adaptors for alpha/delta and beta/gamma chains. TCRdb passed the reads through MiXCR, listing each CDR3 protein once. In the table there are 130,000 or so distinct CDR3 sequences, about 13% of which are singletons. This sample is part of a study of read filtering for tumor transcriptome and immune sequencing. The wider study: Among patients, approximately 17 were male and more than 13 female, aged roughly 45 to 85 (mean about 69). DNase treatment preceded whole-transcriptome library preparation.

This CDR3 contains 12 residues. V lost 5 bases and J 7 bases, leaving 11 bases between the germline ends. Per germline, CDR1 SQVTM and CDR2 ANQGSEA. Every patient had bone marrow sampled while the disease was active. Input material: a population of CD138-negative cells sorted from bone marrow. The TCR comes from a donor at least 40 years old with multiple myeloma. The chain employs TRBV29-1 and TRBJ2-2; possibly TRBD1 or TRBD2 for D (5 bases each). Written as DNA, the CDR3 is TGCAGCGTTAGAGGGACGGACGGGGAGCTGTTTTTT. This encodes CSVRGTDGELFF.